Listed here is a single T cell receptor beta chain. Its antigen is as yet unknown. The sample is drawn from a study of cytomegalovirus exposure and HLA in healthy donors. Study-wide points: A likely sequencing artifact accounted for one observed cluster of highly shared sequence variants. According to the study, roughly 160 TCR beta chains were cytomegalovirus-associated. A few CMV-associated chains proved CMV antigen-specific in vitro. In an earlier analysis, productive rearrangement rates for most beta V segments clustered near 87% or 30%.

60 Vbeta and 13 Jbeta primers were used in PCR. Assay: immunoSEQ multiplex PCR; the TCRdb copy retains only in-frame clones and omits some. This table holds over 150,000 clones, around 82% found once. The CDR3 is 14 amino acids. V lost 4 bases to trimming and J lost 6 bases; unmatched junction nucleotides: 5. The germline CDR1 and CDR2 sequences are SGHVS and FNYEAQ. This receptor was taken from a woman aged 45-65 years in good health and CMV-seropositive. This chain connects TRBV7-6 to TRBJ2-2; 7 bases agree with TRBD2. The sample taken for sequencing was PBMCs. The CDR3 sequence is CASSSGGFPGELFF. The CDR3 bases are TGTGCCAGCAGCTCGGGGGGATTCCCCGGGGAGCTGTTTTTT.